This T cell receptor beta chain was recorded in a study of blood T cell repertoires in COVID-19. Study overall: Material from acute and convalescent COVID-19 was sourced from the United States, Italy and Spain. In each case, the material was cDNA or gDNA derived from T cells, B-cell-depleted T cells, or PBMCs.

Clones were sequenced by immunoSEQ multiplex PCR, and TCRdb holds only the in-frame ones, with some missing. Among some 240,000 clones listed, about 93% were seen once. Followed longitudinally, the Seattle patients had been enrolled during active infection. Sequencing was done on a sample of peripheral blood. The sequence was collected from a man aged 55 to 70 with COVID-19, enrolled during active disease.

The CDR3 loop is CASGLTGSEQYF. In DNA form, the CDR3 reads TGCGCCTCTGGTCTTACCGGGAGTGAGCAGTACTTC. The V and J genes are TRBV10-2 and TRBJ2-7, with D perhaps TRBD2 (6 bases). Trimming left V 11 bases short and J 7 bases short, with 18 bases between. Looked up from germline, CDR1 is WSHSY and CDR2 is SAAADI. CDR3 length: 12 amino acids.